Sequencing of this T cell receptor beta chain was carried out in a study of T-cell reconstitution after alpha-beta-depleted transplantation in children. Study-wide results and caveats: Most T-cell counts and diversity one year after the transplant came from T cells that were newly produced. Where alpha-beta T cells came from about two months after transplant was reportedly several hundred expanded graft clones. Elevated TCRbeta diversity at day 60 was traced, in some patients, to surviving recipient T cells and thymic progenitors.

The germline CDR1 and CDR2 sequences are SGDLS and YYNGEE. The CDR3 spans 15 residues. Trimming removed 2 bases from V and 5 bases from J; junction bases left unmatched: 7. The authors prepared the TCRbeta library with unique molecular identifiers. Each CDR3 protein is one row after TCRdb ran MiXCR on the PCR reads. The repertoire has under 400,000 distinct CDR3 sequences, 20% to 30% of them found once; the top ten carry approximately 11%. On this clonotype itself: Its specificity is unknown.

The V gene is TRBV9, the J gene TRBJ2-1; 7 bases fit TRBD2. This material consisted of PBMCs, mostly from graft donor cells, taken 180 days after TCRalphabeta/CD19-depleted stem cell transplant. The source is a male patient younger than 18 who had a stem cell transplant for acute lymphoblastic leukemia, so the T cells may come from the graft donor. Here the CDR3 reads CASSVEGTTDNEQFF. CDR3 DNA: TGTGCCAGCAGCGTGGAAGGGACTACCGACAATGAGCAGTTCTTC. The full variable domain, rest sourced from reference TRBV9 and TRBJ2-1, is DSGVTQTPKHLITATGQRVTLRCSPRSGDLSVYWYQQSLDQGLQFLIQYYNGEERAKGNILERFSAQQFPDLHSELNLSSLELGDSALYFCASSVEGTTDNEQFFGPGTRLTVL.